This T cell receptor beta chain was captured in a study of neurological immune-mediated disorders (dated by TCRdb to the late 2010s). Regarding the research as a whole: Using UMI-based sequencing, the study compared peripheral blood TCR-beta repertoires from patients with HTLV-I-associated myelopathy (HAM/TSP), patients with multiple sclerosis, and healthy controls. The approximately 110 TCR-beta libraries included longitudinal samples, technical triplicates and paired sorted CD4+ and CD8+ T-cell subsets alongside PBMC samples. Each longitudinal HAM/TSP and healthy donor was sampled at 3 time-points spaced at roughly 3-40 month intervals. The cohort comprised roughly 69 subjects: roughly 15 HAM/TSP patients, approximately 34 multiple sclerosis patients and approximately 20 healthy controls. On the study overall, not on this receptor specifically: No identical CDR3 amino acid sequences were found to be shared among expanded clones across subjects, suggesting that TCR-beta repertoires were private in all groups. The highest TCR clonal expansion was observed in HAM/TSP patients, whereas the lowest was observed in MS patients, even when compared with healthy controls.

This clonotype showed up many times. Its antigen has not been determined. Base qualities are not recorded, but no much larger clone differs from it by a single base. The germline V gene supplies CDR1 MNHEY and CDR2 SVGEGT. Taken from cysteine to phenylalanine, the CDR3 has 12 residues. The only DNA kept is the CDR3, 36 bases in frame from the first base. V is clipped by 2 bases and J by 6 bases, and the sequence between their germline boundaries is 5 bases long. This sample's time point label indicates: longitudinal time-point 2. For unsorted PBMC libraries, 2 million PBMCs were used after storage in RNAlater at -80 degrees C until RNA extraction. Peripheral blood underwent Ficoll-Hypaque density gradient centrifugation to isolate PBMCs, which were then cryopreserved in liquid nitrogen. cDNA was synthesized by template-switch 5'RACE using a primer with a 10-nucleotide random unique molecular identifier that tagged each TCR transcript. Each sequencing run produced over 200 million TCR-beta sequences covering 15-18 subjects. The RNeasy kit was used to extract total RNA. TCR-beta VDJ regions were amplified with primers for the TCR constant region and the 5'RACE anchor, using the KAPA Real-time Library Amplification kit. A first PCR added sample indexes and Illumina adaptors, and a second PCR then raised library yield. After Ampure bead purification, the TCR product of roughly 650 bp was size-selected on a 2% E-gel SizeSelection system. Library quality was checked on a Bioanalyzer, concentration was measured with Qubit, and libraries were quantified with the Kapa Library Quantification kit before pooling. Libraries were sequenced paired-end 2 x 150 bp on an Illumina HiSeq 2500. To increase sequence diversity, about 23-32% phiX was spiked into each library pool. The study's own analysis went as follows. The UMI-based MiGEC pipeline processed quality-filtered reads and removed over 80% of raw TCR sequences during error correction. VDJ genes were aligned to IMGT germline references, and each clonotype was defined by a unique CDR3 amino acid sequence together with V-J genes. VDJtools evaluated clonal expansion, Shannon diversity and CDR3 relatedness (CalcPairwiseDistances, ClusterSamples); CLCbio workbench built phylogenetic trees. Using coefficient-of-variation modelling across technical triplicates, the study counted a clone as expanded if it had at least 8 unique UMIs. The raw public reads went through TCRdb reprocessing: fastp at Q25, MiXCR clone calling, in-frame beta chains kept. Identical CDR3 protein sequences are pooled into one entry, listed with their most common genes and DNA. The V and J calls were determined by TCRdb, not by the authors. The sample yields roughly 45,000 distinct CDR3 sequences; less than 15% were counted once. 4.5% of the sample is in the top ten clones.

The material sequenced was PBMCs. The sequence derives from a male donor with HTLV-1-associated myelopathy (HAM/TSP). This chain is built from TRBV6-2 or TRBV6-3 and TRBJ1-5; the D gene is perhaps TRBD1, on 5 matching bases. The DNA sequence reads TGTGCCAGCAGTTACGGGGCTCAGCCCCAGCATTTT. This gives the protein CASSYGAQPQHF.